Listed here is a single TCR beta chain. What it binds is not known. No infections or other immune events were documented during collection. This specimen belongs to a study of identifying expanded T cells in peripheral blood. Broader study findings: Across healthy donors, higher total template counts meant significantly greater approximately two-week count variance. Roughly 1.2 clones differed between technical replicates, versus approximately 17 and 20 over time.

Sequencing was performed with immunoSEQ multiplex PCR; in TCRdb, only in-frame clones are kept and a portion is missing. The sample carries 60,000 or so clones, around 83% recorded once. V lost 4 bases and J lost 4; bases outside the gene matches: 1. The V gene's germline CDR1 is LNHDA and CDR2 SQIVND (reference sequence). The CDR3 is made up of 14 amino acids. The sample taken for sequencing was blood. This chain connects TRBV19 to TRBJ2-3; 11 bases line up with TRBD1. The receptor was isolated from a person aged 18 to 70 in good health. The CDR3 DNA reads as TGTGCCAGTAGTACGGGACAGGGGGCAGATACGCAGTATTTT. Its translation: CASSTGQGADTQYF.